This T cell receptor beta chain was recorded in a study of cytotoxic CD8 clonotypes in ibrutinib-treated CLL. For the study at large: Enrolment comprised approximately 10 relapsed/refractory and about 16 treatment-naive patients; about 17 were IGHV unmutated.

Investigators sought sequencing depths of between 1 in 200,000 and 1 in 1 million T cells. Measured with immunoSEQ multiplex PCR; TCRdb has only the in-frame clones, and not every one. The sample yields around 42,000 clones, approximately 70% seen once. Findings of the study overall: Measured clonality at baseline was greater than in age-matched healthy donors and tracked with circulating CD8+ T-cell counts.

This clone was seen only a few times. No antigen is known for it. Germline CDR1 reads KGHSH; CDR2 reads LQKENI. J gave up 0 bases and V 4 bases, and 4 bases lay outside the gene matches. The CDR3 covers 16 residues. The specimen was PBMCs, collected after 24 months of ibrutinib treatment. This sequence joins TRBV18 and TRBJ2-1; 9 bases fit TRBD2. The source of this sequence is a human donor with chronic lymphocytic leukemia. In DNA form, the CDR3 reads TGTGCCAGCTCACTTTTTAGCGGGAGCTCCTACAATGAGCAGTTCTTC. As protein: CASSLFSGSSYNEQFF.